These T cell receptor beta chains were read from a single sample in a study of identifying expanded T cells in peripheral blood. The table came from immunoSEQ multiplex PCR; TCRdb's copy has only in-frame clones and leaves some out. The sample shows approximately 130,000 clones, approximately 80% of them seen only once. The sample comprised blood. The receptors stem from a person aged 18 to 70 in good health. The CDR3 runs from the conserved cysteine through the conserved F or W. A D gene is named only where the DNA matches it firmly. Expanded clones are given a class, and other clones once, few, many or no size at all.

NA | TRBJ1-6 | TRBV4-3 | NA | TGCGCCAGCAGCCAAGATCTGACATACGCTTCACCCCTCCACTTT | CASSQDLTYASPLHF
NA | TRBJ2-1 | TRBV14 | NA | TGTGCCAGCAGCCAAACCTTATTGCGTGAGCAGTTCTTC | CASSQTLLREQFF
NA | TRBJ1-5 | TRBV6-5 | NA | TGTGCCAGCAGCCGTTATCACGATCAGCCCCAGCATTTT | CASSRYHDQPQHF
NA | TRBJ2-2 | TRBV7-9 | NA | TGTGCCAGCAGCGTCCCCGGGACCTCCACCGGGGAGCTGTTTTTT | CASSVPGTSTGELFF
NA | TRBJ2-2 | TRBV19 | NA | TGTGCCAGTATCCGGGACATTAACACCGGGGAGCTGTTTTTT | CASIRDINTGELFF
TRBD1 | TRBJ1-5 | TRBV5-6 | once | TGTGCCAGCAGCTTGGCGGGACAGGGTTTAGGGAGCAATCAGCCCCAGCATTTT | CASSLAGQGLGSNQPQHF
NA | TRBJ1-4 | TRBV4-1 | NA | TGCGCCAGCAGCCAAAAGGGGCAGGGTGAAAAACTGTTTTTT | CASSQKGQGEKLFF
TRBD1 | TRBJ1-2 | TRBV30 | once | TGTGCCGGAAGTCCCGGGACAGGACTCTATGGCTACACCTTC | CAGSPGTGLYGYTF
TRBD1 | TRBJ1-5 | TRBV19 | few | TGTGCCAGTAGAACACAGGGGAAACACAATCAGCCCCAGCATTTT | CASRTQGKHNQPQHF
TRBD1 | TRBJ2-7 | TRBV5-8 | NA | TGTGCCAGCAGCTTGTTCCGGACAGGGGTCTACGAGCAGTACTTC | CASSLFRTGVYEQYF
NA | TRBJ2-6 | TRBV6-4 | NA | TGTGCCAGCAGTGACCGGACAGGGGCCAACGTCCTGACTTTC | CASSDRTGANVLTF
TRBD1 | TRBJ1-4 | TRBV6-1 | many | TGTGCCAGCAGCTTGTACAGGGGGGGGGAAAAACTGTTTTTT | CASSLYRGGEKLFF
TRBD1 | TRBJ2-1 | TRBV11-3 | NA | TGTGCCAGCAGCCTAGGACAGGGCCTTGACAATGAGCAGTTCTTC | CASSLGQGLDNEQFF
NA | TRBJ1-1 | TRBV7-9 | NA | TGTGCCAGCAGCTGGTTTGGGGCCCCAATGAACACTGAAGCTTTCTTT | CASSWFGAPMNTEAFF
NA | TRBJ1-1 | TRBV18 | NA | TGTGCCAGCTCACCAATTGGGGTCGGGGGCTTTAACACTGAAGCTTTCTTT | CASSPIGVGGFNTEAFF